These 7 T cell receptor beta chains came from one sample sequenced in a study of blood T cells in healthy people across ages. Then a second PCR, running about 6 to 12 cycles, was carried out with a sample-barcoded 5' primer and a J-beta primer mix. TCRdb recomputed calls from the 5' RACE reads with MiXCR, one row per CDR3 protein. The sample lists about 970,000 distinct CDR3 sequences, 45% to 60% occurring once. Sequencing used blood. These receptors originate from a woman in her fifties or sixties in good health.

The genes are TRBV6-5 and TRBJ1-1; unclear D gene. V was clipped by 5 bases and J by 4 bases, with 11 bases between them. From germline, CDR1 is MNHEY and CDR2 SVGAGI. The CDR3 consists of 13 residues. The CDR3 region is CASSMTSGTEAFF. The CDR3 DNA sequence: TGTGCCAGCAGTATGACTTCAGGCACTGAAGCTTTCTTT.

The chain employs TRBV5-1 and TRBJ2-7; no reliable D call. Trimming removed 2 bases from V and 3 bases from J, with 12 bases in between. Per the germline V gene, CDR1 is SGHRS and CDR2 is YFSETQ. This CDR3 contains 14 residues. As DNA, the CDR3 is TGCGCCAGCAGCTTCACGGCGGATGTCTACGAGCAGTACTTC. This translates into CASSFTADVYEQYF.

As to this clonotype: A read error may be the cause here, since a much bigger clone is one base away. The J gene is TRBJ2-7, the V gene TRBV28; D not certain. CDR1 and CDR2 (germline): MDHEN, SYDVKM. The CDR3 runs 15 residues. CDR3 DNA sequence: TGTGTCAGCAGAATCGAGTTCTCCGCGTCCTACGAGCAGTACTTC. Protein sequence: CVSRIEFSASYEQYF.

This chain links TRBV7-9 with TRBJ2-4, with 8 bases matching TRBD2. The DNA matches TRBJ2-7 better at its end, which makes the J call doubtful. Germline lookup yields CDR1 SEHNR and CDR2 FQNEAQ (reference sequence). The CDR3 is 14 amino acids. DNA for the CDR3: TGTGCCAGCAGCTTAGATGGGACTAGGAACGAGCAGTACTTC. This translates into CASSLDGTRNEQYF.

The J gene is TRBJ2-7, the V gene TRBV28, with TRBD1 matching over 11 bases. Germline values: CDR1 MDHEN, CDR2 SYDVKM. CDR3 length equals 14 residues. With 7 bases clipped from V and 3 bases from J, the junction kept 5 bases outside the gene matches. This CDR3 is CASKGTGGFYEQYF. The CDR3 nucleotides are TGTGCCAGCAAAGGGACAGGGGGTTTCTACGAGCAGTACTTC. The full variable domain, rest sourced from reference TRBV28 and TRBJ2-7, is DVKVTQSSRYLVKRTGEKVFLECVQDMDHENMFWYRQDPGLGLRLIYFSYDVKMKEKGDIPEGYSVSREKKERFSLILESASTNQTSMYLCASKGTGGFYEQYFGPGTRLTVT.

This sequence joins TRBV27 and TRBJ1-5; D is unclear. V was trimmed by 0 bases and J by 9 bases, leaving 9 bases between them. The germline CDR1 and CDR2 sequences are MNHEY and SMNVEV (reference sequence). The CDR3 loop spans 13 amino acids. CDR3 DNA sequence: TGTGCCAGCAGTTTATCGTTGGCTCGGCCCCAGCATTTT. This gives the protein CASSLSLARPQHF.

V and J are TRBV9 and TRBJ2-3; 9 nucleotides match TRBD2. The CDR3 runs 19 residues. The germline V gene encodes CDR1 SGDLS and CDR2 YYNGEE. V shed 1 base and J 4 bases; nucleotides not matched to a gene: 16. The CDR3 coding sequence is TGTGCCAGCAGCGTAACTCTCCCCGCGCTAGCGGGAATCCCAGATACGCAGTATTTT. This codes for CASSVTLPALAGIPDTQYF.